This TCR beta chain was retrieved from a study of T cell responses to AZD1222 COVID-19 vaccine. General study results and limits: Unmutated variant regions are reportedly the target of nearly half of TCRs that are spike-specific. Spike-specific TCRs gained breadth and depth after people received two AZD1222 doses.

This clone was counted a few times. Antigen: not known. The CDR3 has 15 amino acids. Germline CDR1 reads MDHEN; CDR2 reads SYDVKM. Deletions cut 3 bases from V and 5 bases from J, with 16 bases between. The repertoire was sequenced with immunoSEQ multiplex PCR; TCRdb's copy has only in-frame clones and lacks some. The data show some 99,000 clones, 70% to 90% seen once. The chain links TRBV28 to TRBJ1-2; no clear D. The starting material was peripheral blood, obtained 28 days after the second AZD1222 dose. This clonotype was sampled from an adult who received the AZD1222 COVID-19 vaccine. CDR3 loop: CASSFKVEGGYGYTF. Written as DNA, the CDR3 is TGTGCCAGCAGTTTTAAGGTAGAGGGCGGGTATGGCTACACCTTC.